The source of this T cell receptor (beta chain) is a study of human T cells and chemical hapten exposure. Study-wide context: The scalp of each patient received a weekly diphenylcyclopropenone dose for the full approximately 26-week study.

The time point was: patch test 1, 2 weeks after DPC sensitization. Treatment in this sample: therapeutic diphenylcyclopropenone sensitization with weekly scalp DPC. V gave up 2 bases and J gave up 5 bases, with 12 bases separating them. Per the germline V gene, CDR1 is SGHVS and CDR2 is FNYEAQ. CDR3 size: 14 residues. Within the library, unique molecular identifiers were attached to each individual cDNA molecule. One entry per CDR3 protein, called by TCRdb with MiXCR from the RACE reads. The profile shows 180,000 or so distinct CDR3 sequences, 14% of them singletons. This clonotype was seen more than once but under ten times. Its antigen is undetermined. Findings of the study overall: Large CDR3 similarity clusters arose significantly more often from expanded TCRs than from controls. DPC sensitization left the count of TCRs above 1 in 1000 unchanged.

This rearrangement joins TRBV7-6 to TRBJ2-5; D unresolved. Sequencing was performed on whole blood, taken in connection with sensitization to the hapten diphenylcyclopropenone (DPC). This sequence originates from a woman in her thirties with alopecia areata. Some clones in this sample may be carry-over from other donors' samples. This chain's CDR3 is CASSLQPTWETQYF. The CDR3 bases are TGTGCCAGCAGCTTACAACCCACTTGGGAGACCCAGTACTTC.